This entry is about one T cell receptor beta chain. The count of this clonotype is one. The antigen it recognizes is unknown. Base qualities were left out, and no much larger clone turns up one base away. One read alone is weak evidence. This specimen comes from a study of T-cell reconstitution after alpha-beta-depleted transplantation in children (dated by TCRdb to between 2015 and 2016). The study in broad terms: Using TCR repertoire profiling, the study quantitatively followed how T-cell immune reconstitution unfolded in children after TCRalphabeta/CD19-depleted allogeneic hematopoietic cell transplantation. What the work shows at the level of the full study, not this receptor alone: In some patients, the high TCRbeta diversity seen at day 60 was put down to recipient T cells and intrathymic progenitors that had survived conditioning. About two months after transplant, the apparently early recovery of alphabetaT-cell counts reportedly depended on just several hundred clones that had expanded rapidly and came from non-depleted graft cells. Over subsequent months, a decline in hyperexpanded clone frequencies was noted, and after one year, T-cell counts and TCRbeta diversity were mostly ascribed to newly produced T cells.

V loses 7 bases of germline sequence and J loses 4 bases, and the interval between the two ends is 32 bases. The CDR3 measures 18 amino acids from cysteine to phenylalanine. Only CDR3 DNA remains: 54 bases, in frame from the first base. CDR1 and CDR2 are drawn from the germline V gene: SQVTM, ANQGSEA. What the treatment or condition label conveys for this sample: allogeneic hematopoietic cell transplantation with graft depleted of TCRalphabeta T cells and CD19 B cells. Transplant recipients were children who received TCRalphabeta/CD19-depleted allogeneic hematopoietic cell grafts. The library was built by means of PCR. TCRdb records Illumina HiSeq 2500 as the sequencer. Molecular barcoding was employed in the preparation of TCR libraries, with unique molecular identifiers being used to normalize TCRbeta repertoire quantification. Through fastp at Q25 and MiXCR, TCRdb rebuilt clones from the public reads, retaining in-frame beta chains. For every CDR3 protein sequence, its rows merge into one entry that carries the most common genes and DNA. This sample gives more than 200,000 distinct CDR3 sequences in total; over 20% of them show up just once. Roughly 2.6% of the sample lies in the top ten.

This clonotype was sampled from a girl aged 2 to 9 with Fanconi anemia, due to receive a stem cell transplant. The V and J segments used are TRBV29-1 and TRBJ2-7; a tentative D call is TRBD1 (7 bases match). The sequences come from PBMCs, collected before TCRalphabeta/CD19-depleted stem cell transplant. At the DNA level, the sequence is TGCAGCGCCTCCCTAGATCGCGGGACAGTCGTATCCAATTACGAGCAGTACTTC. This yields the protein CSASLDRGTVVSNYEQYF.